The clone carrying this TCR beta chain has more than one count but fewer than ten. What it binds is unknown. The source of the sample is a study of blood T cells in healthy people across ages. Study-wide results and limits: Unsorted PBMC input precluded a conclusive naive versus antigen-experienced comparison. Whereas aged donors had fewer naive CD4+ cells, long-lived donors had more of them and higher diversity.

The CDR3 consists of 14 residues. CDR1 is SGHTA, CDR2 FQGNSA, per germline. Trimming took 2 bases from V and 7 from J, leaving 12 bases between them. Combining a sample-barcoded 5' primer with a J-beta primer mix, a second PCR ran for roughly 7 to 12 cycles. TCRdb fed the 5' RACE reads into MiXCR, producing one record per CDR3 protein. The table has about 900,000 distinct CDR3 sequences, around 62% seen once. No fewer than 5.5 micrograms of total RNA were isolated from every sample. V usage is TRBV7-2 and J usage is TRBJ2-1; tentatively, D is TRBD2 (6 bases). The sequence was collected from a man aged 25 to 45 in good health. Sequenced: blood. The CDR3 protein is CASSLLEGINEQFF. The DNA for the CDR3 is TGTGCCAGCAGCTTATTGGAGGGTATTAATGAGCAGTTCTTC.